This TCR beta chain is from a study of blood T cells in healthy people across ages. The study, taken as a whole, reports: Donor CMV infection status was unknown, possibly confounding age-related changes in expanded clonotypes.

Caucasian, healthy and from Russia, the donors were aged between about 6 and 90. The CDR3 is 17 residues long. Per germline, CDR1 MDHEN and CDR2 SYDVKM. As concerns this clonotype: Its target is unknown. Germline and junction disagree at one end, which may indicate a read error.

For the second PCR, which ran for 7 to 11 cycles, a sample-barcoded 5' primer and a J-beta primer mix were used. Each CDR3 protein is one row after TCRdb ran MiXCR on the 5' RACE reads. The sample yields hundreds of thousands of distinct CDR3 sequences, less than 25% seen once. The sample was also reused in another study, on T cells of mothers and their children. In that study: Related mother-child pairs shared slightly more overlap than unrelated pairs, but the difference was non-significant.

Specimen: blood. The TCR originated in a boy aged 10-17 years in good health. The V gene is TRBV28, the J gene TRBJ1-5, with a possible D match to TRBD1 (6 bases). Here the CDR3 reads CASRSGRRGRSNQPQRF. The CDR3 nucleotides are TGTGCCAGCAGATCTGGTCGACGGGGGCGTAGCAATCAGCCCCAGCGTTTT.